This entry describes one T cell receptor (beta chain). The antigen is not known. The data stem from a study of T-cell reconstitution after alpha-beta-depleted transplantation in children. Study-wide points: Reportedly, alpha-beta T cells present about two months post-transplant originated from several hundred expanded clones of graft origin. Diversity of TCRbeta at day 60 was high in some patients, arising from surviving recipient T cells and thymic progenitors. T-cell numbers and diversity, one year after transplant, stemmed largely from T cells that were newly produced.

J gave up 9 bases and V 3 bases, and 14 bases lay outside the gene matches. CDR3 length: 16 residues. Germline loops: CDR1 SEHNR, CDR2 FQNEAQ (reference sequence). TCRbeta library preparation incorporated unique molecular identifiers. TCRdb reprocessed the PCR reads with MiXCR, giving one entry per CDR3 protein. Counted here are fewer than 250,000 distinct CDR3 sequences, approximately 17% occurring once; the ten biggest clones make up roughly two fifths. The J gene is TRBJ2-1, the V gene TRBV7-9, with 7 bases that match TRBD2. The starting material was PBMCs, mostly from graft donor cells, obtained 360 days after TCRalphabeta/CD19-depleted stem cell transplant. The TCR comes from a male patient between 2 and 10 years old who had a stem cell transplant for acute lymphoblastic leukemia, so the T cells may come from the graft donor. The CDR3 protein is CASSFRAGEGAPEQFF. CDR3 coding DNA: TGTGCCAGCAGCTTCCGTGCGGGGGAAGGGGCCCCTGAGCAGTTCTTC.